The 17 T cell receptor beta chains below were found in one sample sequenced in a study of radiotherapy plus CTLA-4 blockade in lung cancer. Method: immunoSEQ multiplex PCR; TCRdb's copy keeps in-frame clones and lacks some. The table shows around 86,000 clones, with roughly four fifths occurring only once. The source was peripheral blood, collected from a patient treated with radiotherapy plus ipilimumab. These TCRs come from a human donor with non-small cell lung cancer who had stable disease on radiotherapy plus ipilimumab.

This clone was counted once. The chain recombines TRBV4-2 with TRBJ1-1; D might be TRBD1 (6 bases). The germline gives CDR1 LGHNA, CDR2 YNFKEQ. The CDR3 covers 15 residues. V shed 1 base and J shed 5 bases, with 14 bases lying between them. CDR3 in DNA: TGTGCCAGCAGCCAAGGATACAGGGTTGGGACTGAAGCTTTCTTT. Protein sequence: CASSQGYRVGTEAFF.

In nucleotides, the CDR3 is TGTGCCAGCAGCTTAGCAGGTTTGCCCCAGCATTTT. Its translation: CASSLAGLPQHF. This chain joins TRBV7-9 and TRBJ1-5; D remains ambiguous. CDR3 size: 12 residues. Germline V gives CDR1 SEHNR, CDR2 FQNEAQ (reference sequence). Trimming removed 0 bases at V and 9 bases at J, with 6 bases between. The full variable domain, its missing parts supplied by reference TRBV7-9 and TRBJ1-5, is DTGVSQNPRHKITKRGQNVTFRCDPISEHNRLYWYRQTLGQGPEFLTYFQNEAQLEKSRLLSDRFSAERPKGSFSTLEIQRTEQGDSAMYLCASSLAGLPQHFGDGTRLSIL.

V and J are TRBV2 and TRBJ2-7, with 8 bases aligning to TRBD2. The V gene's germline CDR1 is SNHLY and CDR2 FYNNEI. The CDR3 is 15 residues long. V shed 6 bases and J 3 bases; nucleotides not matched to a gene: 10. The CDR3 loop is CASRPLAGQYYEQYF. The CDR3 DNA is TGTGCCAGCAGGCCCCTAGCGGGTCAGTACTACGAGCAGTACTTC.

J is TRBJ1-1 and V is TRBV5-4; 7 bases are a match to TRBD1. The trim removed 4 bases at V and 5 bases at J, leaving 11 bases unmatched. Looked up from germline, CDR1 is SGHNT and CDR2 is YYREEE (reference sequence). The CDR3 sequence is 15 residues long. Written as DNA, the CDR3 is TGTGCCAGCAGCAAACCTACAGGGGAGGGAACTGAAGCTTTCTTT. Encoded protein: CASSKPTGEGTEAFF. Based on the CDR3 plus reference TRBV5-4 and TRBJ1-1, the full variable domain is ETGVTQSPTHLIKTRGQQVTLRCSSQSGHNTVSWYQQALGQGPQFIFQYYREEENGRGNFPPRFSGLQFPNYSSELNVNALELDDSALYLCASSKPTGEGTEAFFGQGTRLTVV.

This rearrangement joins TRBV6-1 to TRBJ1-4, with a possible D match to TRBD1 (6 bases). Trimming took 4 bases from V and 5 from J, leaving 17 bases between them. This CDR3 has 16 residues. Germline-derived CDR1 and CDR2 are MNHNS and SASEGT. DNA for the CDR3: TGTGCCAGCAGTGTTTGGTACAGGGCCCAAAATGAAAAACTGTTTTTT. The encoded protein is CASSVWYRAQNEKLFF.

This clone was seen a single time. The rearrangement joins TRBV7-3 to TRBJ2-1; D perhaps matches TRBD2 (6 bases). V shed 3 bases and J shed 10 bases, with 22 bases lying between them. Germline V gene lookup returns CDR1 SGHTA and CDR2 FQGTGA. The CDR3 loop spans 16 amino acids. The CDR3 DNA is TGTGCCAGCAGCTTGGGGCGGGGCCACCCCAATAAGGAGCAGTTCTTC. This translates into CASSLGRGHPNKEQFF.

The V call is TRBV5-1, the J call TRBJ2-1; TRBD2 agrees at 7 bases. Trimming took 1 base from V and 1 from J; bases not matched to a gene: 8. This CDR3 has 17 amino acids. In germline, CDR1 is SGHRS, CDR2 YFSETQ. The CDR3 here is CASSLKASGASYNEQFF. The CDR3 DNA sequence: TGCGCCAGCAGCTTGAAGGCTAGCGGAGCTTCCTACAATGAGCAGTTCTTC.

This clone was observed a few times. The chain combines TRBV28 with TRBJ1-5; unclear D gene. The CDR3 loop spans 13 amino acids. Germline CDR1 reads MDHEN; CDR2 reads SYDVKM. V was cut by 2 bases and J by 4 bases, with 6 bases left in between. The CDR3 loop reads CASSLIGNQPQHF. The CDR3 nucleotides read TGTGCCAGCAGTTTAATTGGTAATCAGCCCCAGCATTTT.

The chain combines TRBV14 with TRBJ1-6; no definite D call. CDR3 length: 14 residues. Germline V gives CDR1 SGHDN, CDR2 FVKESK. Trimming stripped 0 bases from V and 6 bases from J, with 6 bases between. The CDR3 reads CASSQEASNSPLHF. The CDR3 DNA reads TGTGCCAGCAGCCAAGAAGCCAGTAATTCACCCCTCCACTTT.

The rearrangement links TRBV5-1 to TRBJ1-2; D is unclear. The germline CDR1 and CDR2 sequences are SGHRS and YFSETQ. Trimming shortened V by 0 bases and J by 4 bases, and 10 bases separated the two germline ends. This CDR3 is built from 14 residues. The CDR3 spells CASSLEGQVYGYTF. Here the CDR3 DNA reads TGCGCCAGCAGCTTGGAAGGCCAGGTCTATGGCTACACCTTC.

The chain uses TRBV29-1 and TRBJ2-7, with TRBD1 identical over 8 bases. The CDR3 is 14 residues long. The V and J ends lost 2 bases and 0 bases, in that order; junction bases with no gene match: 3. The V gene's germline CDR1 is SQVTM and CDR2 ANQGSEA. CDR3 DNA sequence: TGCAGCGTTGAACTTGGACAGGGCTCCTACGAGCAGTACTTC. This sequence encodes CSVELGQGSYEQYF.

This chain uses TRBV2 with TRBJ2-7; D might be TRBD1 (5 bases). Trimming left V 8 bases short and J 4 bases short, with 6 bases between. CDR1 and CDR2 from the germline V gene are SNHLY and FYNNEI. The CDR3 runs 10 residues. The CDR3 here is CASQGYEQYF. The CDR3, as DNA: TGTGCCAGCCAGGGTTACGAGCAGTACTTC.

The chain employs TRBV6-5 and TRBJ2-7; 9 nucleotides match TRBD1. The CDR3 consists of 15 residues. V lost 0 bases, J lost 1 base, and 1 base stayed unmatched. Germline lookup yields CDR1 MNHEY and CDR2 SVGAGI. The CDR3 DNA follows: TGTGCCAGCAGTTACTCGGGGACAGGGTCCTACGAGCAGTACTTC. Protein sequence: CASSYSGTGSYEQYF.

The CDR3 sequence: CATSRENSPLHF. For the CDR3, the DNA is TGTGCCACCAGCAGAGAGAATTCACCCCTCCACTTT. V usage is TRBV15 and J usage is TRBJ1-6; no clear D gene. CDR3 length: 12 amino acids. The V and J ends lost 0 bases and 7 bases respectively, with 1 base between them. The germline V gene encodes CDR1 LNHNV and CDR2 YYDKDF (reference sequence).

This chain joins TRBV28 and TRBJ1-5; possibly TRBD1 for D (6 bases). CDR3 length: 14 amino acids. Looked up from germline, CDR1 is MDHEN and CDR2 is SYDVKM. V gave up 6 bases and J gave up 9 bases, with 18 bases separating them. CDR3 nucleotide sequence: TGTGCCAGCAGGGACAGCAGCACGATCAGGCCCCAGCATTTT. Translating gives CASRDSSTIRPQHF. The complete variable domain, with remaining parts taken from reference TRBV28 and TRBJ1-5, reads DVKVTQSSRYLVKRTGEKVFLECVQDMDHENMFWYRQDPGLGLRLIYFSYDVKMKEKGDIPEGYSVSREKKERFSLILESASTNQTSMYLCASRDSSTIRPQHFGDGTRLSIL.

The V call is TRBV5-1, the J call TRBJ2-1; perhaps TRBD1 as D (6 bases). Trimming took off 6 bases at V and 4 bases at J, with 17 bases between the two ends. There are 15 residues in the CDR3. Germline CDR1 SGHRS, CDR2 YFSETQ. CDR3 coding DNA: TGCGCCAGCAAACAACAGGGTACCTCTTACAATGAGCAGTTCTTC. Its protein is CASKQQGTSYNEQFF.

The chain combines TRBV30 with TRBJ1-5; D ambiguous. The CDR3 extends over 13 amino acids. From germline, CDR1 is GTSNPN and CDR2 SVGIG (reference sequence). V gave up 4 bases and J gave up 6 bases, with 13 bases separating them. The CDR3 region is CAWNTKARQPQHF. The DNA of the CDR3 is TGTGCCTGGAACACAAAGGCCCGTCAGCCCCAGCATTTT.